These 5 T cell receptor beta chains were sequenced from one sample in a study of cytomegalovirus exposure and HLA in healthy donors. The primer mix had 60 Vbeta and 13 Jbeta primers. The data were produced by immunoSEQ multiplex PCR, yet TCRdb's version contains in-frame clones alone and is incomplete. The sample contains over 100,000 clones, about 60% of which appear only once. Material: PBMCs. These receptors were taken from a woman under 40 in good health and CMV-seronegative.

The chain is built from TRBV7-2 and TRBJ2-1; TRBD2 matches 7 bases. There are 15 residues in the CDR3. Germline V gives CDR1 SGHTA, CDR2 FQGNSA. The trim removed 3 bases at V and 2 bases at J, leaving 4 bases unmatched. The CDR3 reads CASSFGRAAYNEQFF. CDR3 nucleotides: TGTGCCAGCAGCTTTGGGAGGGCCGCCTACAATGAGCAGTTCTTC.

This clone was detected only a few times. The chain carries TRBV6-1 and TRBJ1-1; D call uncertain. The germline V gene encodes CDR1 MNHNS and CDR2 SASEGT. V was shortened by 3 bases and J by 2 bases, with 13 bases between the two germline ends. There are 15 residues in the CDR3. The CDR3 DNA is TGTGCCAGCAGTGAGTACGCTACGGTAAACACTGAAGCTTTCTTT. Protein product: CASSEYATVNTEAFF.

This chain connects TRBV5-1 to TRBJ1-1; TRBD1 might be the D (6 bases). CDR1 is SGHRS, CDR2 YFSETQ, per germline. Trimming took 0 bases from V and 0 from J, leaving 9 bases between them. The CDR3 is 15 residues long. CDR3 region: CASSLGGQLNTEAFF. The CDR3, as DNA: TGCGCCAGCAGCTTGGGAGGACAGCTGAACACTGAAGCTTTCTTT.

The rearrangement uses TRBV6-1 and TRBJ1-4, with TRBD1 matching 9 bases. This CDR3 contains 11 residues. From germline, CDR1 is MNHNS and CDR2 SASEGT. V lost 6 bases and J lost 12; bases outside the gene matches: 2. The chain's CDR3 is CASRTGGELFF. The CDR3 DNA reads TGTGCCAGCAGAACAGGGGGCGAACTGTTTTTT.

This clone was recorded a few times. The chain recombines TRBV7-6 with TRBJ2-7; D remains ambiguous. This CDR3 is 14 amino acids long. V lost 3 bases and J 4 bases, leaving 13 bases between the germline ends. CDR1 and CDR2 (germline): SGHVS, FNYEAQ. For the CDR3, the DNA is TGTGCCAGCAGCTTGGGCTTACCCTCATACGAGCAGTACTTC. It codes for CASSLGLPSYEQYF.